A selection of T cell receptor beta chains follows, all from one sample in a study of T cell responses to AZD1222 COVID-19 vaccine. The assay was immunoSEQ multiplex PCR, and TCRdb's table has in-frame clones only and misses some. The repertoire has nearly 200,000 clones, approximately 93% of them found once; the top ten carry 1%. The sample was peripheral blood, taken 28 days after the second AZD1222 dose. These receptors were taken from an adult who received the AZD1222 COVID-19 vaccine. CDR3s include the opening cysteine and the closing phenylalanine or tryptophan. A D gene is named only where the DNA matches it firmly. Clone size is stated in some rows and not others, as once, few, many or a class when expanded.

J | D | size | V | CDR3 | DNA
TRBJ1-5 | . | . | TRBV7-2 | CASSLAWAGNQPQHF | TGTGCCAGCAGCTTAGCCTGGGCGGGGAATCAGCCCCAGCATTTT
TRBJ2-7 | . | . | TRBV28 | CAVTPSPSPSYEQYF | TGTGCCGTTACTCCCTCCCCGAGTCCTTCCTACGAGCAGTACTTC
TRBJ2-5 | . | . | TRBV14 | CASSQGGRETQYF | TGTGCCAGCAGCCAAGGAGGGCGAGAGACCCAGTACTTC
TRBJ1-2 | . | . | TRBV3-1/TRBV3-2 | CASSQERVSRAGYTF | TGTGCCAGCAGCCAAGAGCGTGTATCCAGGGCTGGCTACACCTTC
TRBJ1-1 | . | once | TRBV11-2 | CASSLEGGGAFF | TGTGCCAGCAGCTTAGAAGGGGGGGGAGCTTTCTTT
TRBJ1-1 | . | . | TRBV7-9 | CASILNTEAFF | TGTGCCAGCATCTTGAACACTGAAGCTTTCTTT
TRBJ2-5 | . | . | TRBV4-1 | CASSQDSRDSQETQYF | TGCGCCAGCAGCCAAGATAGCAGGGACTCCCAAGAGACCCAGTACTTC
TRBJ2-1 | TRBD1 | . | TRBV19 | CASSKGAASGLPIDEQFF | TGTGCCAGTAGTAAGGGGGCGGCGTCGGGGCTCCCGATCGATGAGCAGTTCTTC
TRBJ2-5 | . | . | TRBV10-3 | CAITPGTEETQYF | TGTGCCATCACCCCCGGGACTGAAGAGACCCAGTACTTC
TRBJ2-4 | TRBD1 | . | TRBV18 | CASSPGTGGAGAKNIQYF | TGTGCCAGCTCACCCGGGACAGGGGGCGCCGGGGCCAAAAACATTCAGTACTTC
TRBJ2-2 | . | . | TRBV5-1 | CASSLVPTGGGELFF | TGCGCCAGCAGCTTGGTGCCCACTGGGGGCGGGGAGCTGTTTTTT
TRBJ2-7 | . | . | TRBV14 | CASSQTGASYEQYF | TGTGCCAGCAGCCAGACGGGGGCCTCCTACGAGCAGTACTTC
TRBJ1-2 | . | . | TRBV29-1 | CSVVLYYGYTF | TGCAGCGTTGTCCTTTACTATGGCTACACCTTC
TRBJ1-1 | . | . | TRBV2 | CASSERGGEGLMNTEAFF | TGTGCCAGCAGTGAAAGGGGCGGGGAGGGACTGATGAACACTGAAGCTTTCTTT
TRBJ1-2 | . | once | TRBV6-2/TRBV6-3 | CASSYGMERPGTF | TGTGCCAGCAGTTACGGGATGGAGCGTCCGGGAACCTTC
TRBJ2-1 | . | . | TRBV3-1/TRBV3-2 | CASSQDDPNEQFF | TGTGCCAGCAGCCAAGATGACCCCAATGAGCAGTTCTTC
TRBJ1-2 | . | . | TRBV11-2 | CASSITPGISNYGYTF | TGTGCCAGCAGCATCACCCCAGGGATCTCTAACTATGGCTACACCTTC
TRBJ1-4 | TRBD1 | . | TRBV7-8 | CASSHRGGDEKLFF | TGTGCCAGCAGCCACAGGGGTGGGGATGAAAAACTGTTTTTT
TRBJ1-2 | . | . | TRBV7-2 | CASSLKVRAYGYTF | TGTGCCAGCAGCTTAAAGGTCAGGGCCTATGGCTACACCTTC
TRBJ1-5 | . | . | TRBV6-5 | CASRRRVQPQHF | TGTGCCAGCAGGCGCCGAGTACAGCCCCAGCATTTT
TRBJ2-2 | . | . | TRBV12-3/TRBV12-4 | CASSLGGTGELFF | TGTGCCAGCAGTCTCGGAGGGACCGGGGAGCTGTTTTTT
TRBJ1-1 | . | . | TRBV28 | CASSLMWSENTEAFF | TGTGCCAGCAGTTTAATGTGGTCGGAGAACACTGAAGCTTTCTTT
TRBJ1-1 | . | . | TRBV2 | CASRQTEAFF | TGTGCCAGCAGGCAAACTGAAGCTTTCTTT
TRBJ1-1 | . | . | TRBV4-1 | CASSQEQGNTEAFF | TGCGCCAGCAGCCAAGAACAGGGGAACACTGAAGCTTTCTTT
TRBJ1-4 | TRBD1 | . | TRBV6-2/TRBV6-3 | CASSYATGEGEKLFF | TGTGCCAGCAGTTACGCAACAGGGGAGGGTGAAAAACTGTTTTTT
TRBJ2-6 | TRBD1 | . | TRBV5-6 | CASSFLTGAGANVLTF | TGTGCCAGCAGCTTCCTCACAGGGGCTGGGGCCAACGTCCTGACTTTC
TRBJ1-1 | TRBD1 | . | TRBV12-3/TRBV12-4 | CASSRTGNTEAFF | TGTGCCAGCAGTCGGACAGGGAACACTGAAGCTTTCTTT
TRBJ1-6 | TRBD1 | . | TRBV3-1/TRBV3-2 | CASSQDPRGRSPLHF | TGTGCCAGCAGCCAAGATCCCAGGGGGCGATCACCCCTCCACTTT
TRBJ2-1 | TRBD2 | . | TRBV15 | CATSSRGGALGNEQFF | TGTGCCACCAGCAGCCGCGGGGGGGCCCTGGGCAATGAGCAGTTCTTC
TRBJ2-7 | TRBD2 | . | TRBV28 | CAIRGAYEQYF | TGTGCCATCCGGGGGGCCTACGAGCAGTACTTC
TRBJ1-5 | . | . | TRBV6-5 | CASRSPLVPPSQHF | TGTGCCAGCAGATCTCCTCTCGTCCCTCCGTCCCAGCATTTT
TRBJ2-2 | . | once | TRBV14 | CASSQGHYPGELFF | TGTGCCAGCAGCCAAGGACACTATCCCGGGGAGCTGTTTTTT
TRBJ1-2 | TRBD1 | few | TRBV7-3 | CASSIQQGSGYTF | TGTGCCAGCAGCATCCAACAGGGGAGCGGCTACACCTTC
TRBJ2-7 | TRBD1 | once | TRBV7-7 | CASSPLQGPSYEQYF | TGTGCCAGCAGCCCCCTACAGGGGCCCTCCTACGAGCAGTACTTC
TRBJ1-2 | TRBD1 | . | TRBV6-1 | CASSEDRGQGYTF | TGTGCCAGCAGTGAGGACAGGGGGCAAGGCTACACCTTC
TRBJ1-5 | TRBD1 | . | TRBV9 | CASSPDSQGVPQHF | TGTGCCAGCAGCCCCGACAGCCAGGGGGTGCCCCAGCATTTT
TRBJ1-2 | . | . | TRBV28 | CASRGDGANYGYTF | TGTGCCAGCAGGGGGGACGGAGCTAACTATGGCTACACCTTC
TRBJ2-1 | TRBD2 | once | TRBV4-1 | CASSQEPGLAGNNEQFF | TGCGCCAGCAGCCAAGAGCCGGGGCTAGCGGGGAACAATGAGCAGTTCTTC
TRBJ1-1 | TRBD1 | . | TRBV20-1 | CSASETGMGNTEAFF | TGCAGTGCTAGTGAGACAGGGATGGGGAACACTGAAGCTTTCTTT
TRBJ1-6 | . | . | TRBV18 | CASSPRTGAGNSPLHF | TGTGCCAGCTCACCACGCACGGGGGCGGGAAATTCACCCCTCCACTTT
TRBJ1-1 | TRBD1 | . | TRBV28 | CASSQLQGGNTEAFF | TGTGCCAGCAGTCAACTTCAGGGGGGGAACACTGAAGCTTTCTTT
TRBJ1-6 | TRBD1 | . | TRBV27 | CASSQRGQLSSYNSPLHF | TGTGCCAGCAGTCAAAGGGGACAGTTGAGCTCCTATAATTCACCCCTCCACTTT
TRBJ1-3 | . | few | TRBV5-1 | CASSLGGHSGNTIYF | TGCGCCAGCAGCTTGGGGGGACACTCTGGAAACACCATATATTTT
TRBJ2-7 | . | . | TRBV4-2 | CASSPLTARGSYEQYF | TGTGCCAGCAGCCCTCTCACGGCCAGGGGCTCCTACGAGCAGTACTTC
TRBJ1-4 | TRBD1 | . | TRBV7-9 | CASSFQGVTNEKLFF | TGTGCCAGCAGCTTCCAGGGGGTAACTAATGAAAAACTGTTTTTT
TRBJ1-4 | . | . | TRBV7-9 | CASSQDGSTNEKLFF | TGTGCCAGCAGCCAGGACGGTTCAACTAATGAAAAACTGTTTTTT
TRBJ2-5 | TRBD2 | . | TRBV6-6 | CASSRQPNLAGDGETQYF | TGTGCCAGCAGCCGACAACCCAATCTAGCGGGGGATGGTGAGACCCAGTACTTC
TRBJ1-5 | . | . | TRBV3-1/TRBV3-2 | CASSQVGTNQPQHF | TGTGCCAGCAGCCAAGTGGGAACTAATCAGCCCCAGCATTTT
TRBJ1-3 | . | . | TRBV7-9 | CASHPYSGNTIYF | TGTGCCAGCCACCCCTACTCTGGAAACACCATATATTTT
TRBJ2-1 | . | once | TRBV5-1 | CASSPGSSYNEQFF | TGCGCCAGCAGCCCCGGGAGTTCCTACAATGAGCAGTTCTTC